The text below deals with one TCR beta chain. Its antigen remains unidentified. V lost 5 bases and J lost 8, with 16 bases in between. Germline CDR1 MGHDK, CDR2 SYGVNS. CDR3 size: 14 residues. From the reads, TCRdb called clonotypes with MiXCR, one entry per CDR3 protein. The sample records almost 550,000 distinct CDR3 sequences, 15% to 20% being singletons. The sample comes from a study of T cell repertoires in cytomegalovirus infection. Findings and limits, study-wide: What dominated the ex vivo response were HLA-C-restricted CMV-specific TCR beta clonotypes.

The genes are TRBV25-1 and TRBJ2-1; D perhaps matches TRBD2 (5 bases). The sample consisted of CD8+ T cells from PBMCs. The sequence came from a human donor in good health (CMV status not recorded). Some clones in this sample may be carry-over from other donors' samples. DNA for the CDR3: TGTGCCAGCAGTCTTGGTGTTAATAGCGATGAGCAGTTCTTC. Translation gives CASSLGVNSDEQFF. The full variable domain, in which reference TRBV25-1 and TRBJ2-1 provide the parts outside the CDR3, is EADIYQTPRYLVIGTGKKITLECSQTMGHDKMYWYQQDPGMELHLIHYSYGVNSTEKGDLSSESTVSRIRTEHFPLTLESARPSHTSQYLCASSLGVNSDEQFFGPGTRLTVL.